The entry that follows covers one TCR beta chain sequence. Its cognate antigen is unknown. The CDR3 end shows no conserved phenylalanine or tryptophan, and so a read error is likely. The DNA is left out, because the CDR3 cannot be placed on it with certainty; the CDR3 is given as TCRdb lists it. Joint extraction of RNA and DNA used 20-30 mg of bulk tissue that was unsorted. Viable tumor cells exceeded 90% in all tumor samples. The CDR3 is 11 residues long, counting both termini. Germline-derived CDR1 and CDR2 are SQVTM and ANQGSEA. TCR beta cDNA was reverse-transcribed from 500 ng of total RNA. The reaction used a constant-region primer and ProtoScript II reverse transcriptase. Libraries of TCR beta came from three nested multiplex PCR rounds with slightly modified ARM-PCR. TRBV1-TRBV30 forward and Cbeta reverse primers drove the first two approximately 10-cycle rounds. One entry per CDR3 protein results from TCRdb running MiXCR on the multiplex PCR reads. This repertoire shows 50,000 to 60,000 distinct CDR3 sequences, approximately 80% found once; its top ten account for roughly 25%.

The data stem from a study of tumor-infiltrating lymphocytes in primary liver carcinoma. Study in general: The five patients, who were men and women, ranged in age from 30 to 69 years.

Whole-study results and caveats: Reduced overlap was seen in tumor-adjacent and tumor-blood pairs versus tumor region pairs. The proportion of top clones found throughout all five tumor regions was only about 7.5-24%.

This chain joins TRBV29-1 and TRBJ1-1. The receptor's source is a man aged 35 to 55 with primary liver carcinoma and hepatitis B virus infection. Material: liver tumor tissue from sampling region 5. Subset described: tumor region T5, tumor centre. CDR3 residues: CSVIENTEGFY.